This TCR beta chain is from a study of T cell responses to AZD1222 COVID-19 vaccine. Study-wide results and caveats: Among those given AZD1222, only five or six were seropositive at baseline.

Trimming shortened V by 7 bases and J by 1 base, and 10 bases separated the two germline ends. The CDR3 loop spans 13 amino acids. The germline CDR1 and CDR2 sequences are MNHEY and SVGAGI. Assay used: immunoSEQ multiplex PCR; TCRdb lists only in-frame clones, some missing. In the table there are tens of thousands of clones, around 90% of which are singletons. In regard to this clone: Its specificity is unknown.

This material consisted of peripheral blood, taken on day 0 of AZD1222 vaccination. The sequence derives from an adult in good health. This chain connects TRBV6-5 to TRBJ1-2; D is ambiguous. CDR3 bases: TGTGCCAGCATACCGAGGCTTAACTATGGCTACACCTTC. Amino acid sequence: CASIPRLNYGYTF.